The 6 T cell receptor beta chains below were found in one sample sequenced in a study of T cell repertoires in cytomegalovirus infection. These receptors lack a known antigen. TCRdb analysed the reads with MiXCR anew, one entry per CDR3 protein. The sample records 100,000 to 150,000 distinct CDR3 sequences, approximately 30% being singletons. Sequenced here: CD8+ T cells from cultured PBMCs, sampled from culture after CMV antigen stimulation. The receptors were gathered from a human donor in good health (CMV status not recorded). Some clones in this sample may be carry-over from other donors' samples.

Ten or more counts support this clonotype. The chain has TRBV4-1 and TRBJ1-5; D is uncertain. Germline CDR1 reads MGHRA; CDR2 reads YSYEKL. This CDR3 has 13 amino acids. With 2 bases removed from V and 4 bases from J, the gap between germline ends came to 6 bases. For the CDR3, the DNA is TGCGCCAGCAGCCAACTGGGTAATCAGCCCCAGCATTTT. Its translation is CASSQLGNQPQHF.

This clonotype was counted a few times. The chain combines TRBV11-1 with TRBJ2-5, with TRBD2 matching over 8 bases. The CDR3 length is 16 residues. Trimming took 5 bases from V and 4 from J; bases not matched to a gene: 12. CDR1 and CDR2 (germline): SGHAT, FQDESV (reference sequence). CDR3 nucleotide sequence: TGTGCCAGCAGCGTAGACCTCGGGGGGGGAAGAGAGACCCAGTACTTC. This codes for CASSVDLGGGRETQYF.

The sample holds many counts of this clonotype. The CDR3 reads CASAFADKVYF. CDR3 sequence (DNA): TGTGCCAGCGCCTTTGCCGACAAGGTGTACTTC. The chain has TRBV28 and TRBJ2-7; D is unclear. Germline V lookup: CDR1 MDHEN, CDR2 SYDVKM. CDR3 length: 11 amino acids. V dropped 8 bases and J dropped 12 bases, with 17 bases sitting between them. Full variable domain (rest looked up from reference TRBV28 and TRBJ2-7): DVKVTQSSRYLVKRTGEKVFLECVQDMDHENMFWYRQDPGLGLRLIYFSYDVKMKEKGDIPEGYSVSREKKERFSLILESASTNQTSMYLCASAFADKVYFGPGTRLTVT.

The V and J genes are TRBV7-9 and TRBJ2-7, with 7 bases matching TRBD2. The V segment lost 4 bases and the J segment 0 bases; nucleotides outside the gene matches: 12. The germline V gene encodes CDR1 SEHNR and CDR2 FQNEAQ (reference sequence). This CDR3 comprises 17 residues. CDR3 nucleotide sequence: TGTGCCAGCAGCTCTACCCTTCCGCGGGGGAGCTCCTACGAGCAGTACTTC. Amino acids: CASSSTLPRGSSYEQYF. Full variable domain (remainder filled in from reference TRBV7-9 and TRBJ2-7): DTGVSQNPRHKITKRGQNVTFRCDPISEHNRLYWYRQTLGQGPEFLTYFQNEAQLEKSRLLSDRFSAERPKGSFSTLEIQRTEQGDSAMYLCASSSTLPRGSSYEQYFGPGTRLTVT.

This clonotype was picked up a small number of times. The genes are TRBV10-3 and TRBJ2-2, with 8 bases aligning to TRBD2. Losses at the gene ends were 6 bases for V and 2 bases for J; bases not matched to a gene: 8. In germline, CDR1 is ENHRY, CDR2 SYGVKD. The CDR3 is 16 amino acids. As DNA, the CDR3 is TGTGCCATCAGGCCGCCGGGACTAGATAACACCGGGGAGCTGTTTTTT. Amino acid sequence: CAIRPPGLDNTGELFF.

This chain connects TRBV10-3 to TRBJ1-3, with TRBD1 matching 7 bases. Germline V gene sequence: CDR1 ENHRY, CDR2 SYGVKD. The J segment lost 0 bases and the V segment lost 6 bases, leaving 20 bases of the junction unmatched. This CDR3 contains 20 residues. The CDR3 region is CAISDMGNRDSFYSGNTIYF. Here the CDR3 DNA reads TGTGCCATCAGCGATATGGGAAATCGGGACAGCTTTTACTCTGGAAACACCATATATTTT.